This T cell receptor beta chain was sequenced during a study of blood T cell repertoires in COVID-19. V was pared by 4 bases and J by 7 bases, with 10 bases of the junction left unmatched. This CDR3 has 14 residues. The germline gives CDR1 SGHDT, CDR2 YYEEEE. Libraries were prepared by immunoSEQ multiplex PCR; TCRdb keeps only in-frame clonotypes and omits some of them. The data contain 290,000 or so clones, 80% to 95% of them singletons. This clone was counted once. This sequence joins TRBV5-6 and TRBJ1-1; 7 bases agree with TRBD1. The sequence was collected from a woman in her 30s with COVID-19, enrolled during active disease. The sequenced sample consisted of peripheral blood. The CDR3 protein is CASSATGQGVEAFF. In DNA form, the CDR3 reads TGTGCCAGCAGCGCGACAGGGCAGGGTGTTGAAGCTTTCTTT.